The rows below give T cell receptor beta chains drawn from one sample of a study of PD-1 blockade in classical Hodgkin lymphoma. The protocol was immunoSEQ multiplex PCR, while the TCRdb copy is restricted to in-frame clones and leaves out a portion. This table has around 6,100 clones, more than 50% appearing once. The sequencing used CD8+ T cells from blood, collected at baseline. These receptors originate from a human donor with classical Hodgkin lymphoma. Both conserved end residues are part of each CDR3. Each record gives: CDR3 protein, CDR3 DNA, D gene, J gene, clone size, V gene, CDR3 length. The D gene is left open where the match is weak. Where a row states a size, it is once, few, many or the class of an expanded clone; other rows omit it.

cdr3_aa: CAWSASSGYNEQFF; cdr3_nt: TGTGCCTGGAGCGCGTCTAGCGGGTACAATGAGCAGTTCTTC; d_call: TRBD2; j_call: TRBJ2-1; clone_size: -; v_call: TRBV30; cdr3_length: 14
cdr3_aa: CASSWDRPSNNEQFF; cdr3_nt: TGTGCCAGCAGCTGGGACAGGCCTAGTAACAATGAGCAGTTCTTC; d_call: TRBD1; j_call: TRBJ2-1; clone_size: -; v_call: TRBV11-2; cdr3_length: 15
cdr3_aa: CASSPNHPSGIDEQYF; cdr3_nt: TGTGCCAGCAGCCCCAACCACCCTAGCGGGATTGACGAGCAGTACTTC; d_call: TRBD2; j_call: TRBJ2-7; clone_size: -; v_call: TRBV7-9; cdr3_length: 16
cdr3_aa: CASSDGSLGYEQYF; cdr3_nt: TGTGCCAGCAGTGACGGGTCCTTGGGCTACGAGCAGTACTTC; d_call: -; j_call: TRBJ2-7; clone_size: -; v_call: TRBV2; cdr3_length: 14
cdr3_aa: CASSLDGTNNEQFF; cdr3_nt: TGTGCCAGCAGCTTGGATGGGACCAACAATGAGCAGTTCTTC; d_call: -; j_call: TRBJ2-1; clone_size: -; v_call: TRBV5-5; cdr3_length: 14
cdr3_aa: CASSVSSGETQYF; cdr3_nt: TGTGCCAGCAGCGTCTCTAGCGGAGAGACCCAGTACTTC; d_call: TRBD2; j_call: TRBJ2-5; clone_size: few; v_call: TRBV9; cdr3_length: 13
cdr3_aa: CASSLDGSSNQPQHF; cdr3_nt: TGTGCCAGCAGTTTAGACGGATCAAGCAATCAGCCCCAGCATTTT; d_call: -; j_call: TRBJ1-5; clone_size: -; v_call: TRBV27; cdr3_length: 15
cdr3_aa: CASSLAGQGANTYGYTF; cdr3_nt: TGCGCCAGCAGCTTGGCGGGACAGGGGGCCAATACCTATGGCTACACCTTC; d_call: TRBD1; j_call: TRBJ1-2; clone_size: -; v_call: TRBV5-1; cdr3_length: 17
cdr3_aa: CASSQDFRGGNYGYTF; cdr3_nt: TGTGCCAGCAGCCAAGATTTCAGGGGAGGTAACTATGGCTACACCTTC; d_call: -; j_call: TRBJ1-2; clone_size: -; v_call: TRBV4-2; cdr3_length: 16
cdr3_aa: CASSPTPGGVPYEQYF; cdr3_nt: TGTGCCAGCAGCCCTACCCCGGGGGGTGTGCCCTACGAGCAGTACTTC; d_call: TRBD2; j_call: TRBJ2-7; clone_size: few; v_call: TRBV5-6; cdr3_length: 16
cdr3_aa: CASSLRTGVDDEQFF; cdr3_nt: TGTGCCAGCAGCTTAAGGACAGGGGTCGACGATGAGCAGTTCTTC; d_call: TRBD1; j_call: TRBJ2-1; clone_size: -; v_call: TRBV11-3; cdr3_length: 15
cdr3_aa: CASSLGVTDTQYF; cdr3_nt: TGTGCCAGCAGCTTAGGGGTTACGGATACGCAGTATTTT; d_call: -; j_call: TRBJ2-3; clone_size: -; v_call: TRBV7-8; cdr3_length: 13
cdr3_aa: CASSFAPTYEQYF; cdr3_nt: TGTGCCAGCAGTTTTGCACCTACCTACGAGCAGTACTTC; d_call: -; j_call: TRBJ2-7; clone_size: medium-sized; v_call: TRBV28; cdr3_length: 13
cdr3_aa: CASRPAGVKNTEAFF; cdr3_nt: TGTGCCAGCCGACCGGCAGGGGTGAAGAACACTGAAGCTTTCTTT; d_call: -; j_call: TRBJ1-1; clone_size: -; v_call: TRBV5-4; cdr3_length: 15
cdr3_aa: CASSLALRGGYTF; cdr3_nt: TGTGCCAGCAGCTTAGCGCTGAGAGGCGGCTACACCTTC; d_call: -; j_call: TRBJ1-2; clone_size: -; v_call: TRBV7-9; cdr3_length: 13
cdr3_aa: CASSLGDRFHYNSPLHF; cdr3_nt: TGTGCCAGCAGCTTAGGGGACAGGTTCCACTATAATTCACCCCTCCACTTT; d_call: TRBD1; j_call: TRBJ1-6; clone_size: -; v_call: TRBV7-9; cdr3_length: 17
cdr3_aa: CASIGGSHYNEQFF; cdr3_nt: TGTGCCAGTATAGGAGGGAGCCACTACAATGAGCAGTTCTTC; d_call: -; j_call: TRBJ2-1; clone_size: -; v_call: TRBV19; cdr3_length: 14
cdr3_aa: CASSQVKGTSGKFHETQYF; cdr3_nt: TGCGCCAGCAGCCAAGTCAAGGGGACTAGCGGGAAGTTCCACGAGACCCAGTACTTC; d_call: TRBD2; j_call: TRBJ2-5; clone_size: -; v_call: TRBV4-1; cdr3_length: 19